Below are 20 T cell receptor beta chains sequenced from a single sample in a study of CD8+CD57+ T cells in acquired aplastic anemia. Both TCR beta VDJ combination and CDR3 sequence profiling were carried out. Genomic DNA was the template for this profiling. TCRdb analysed the reads with MiXCR anew, one entry per CDR3 protein. The repertoire holds 400,000 to 450,000 distinct CDR3 sequences, with 65% to 80% as singletons. The sequenced sample was sorted CD4+, CD8+, or CD8+CD57+ T cells (not recorded which) from PBMCs. These receptor sequences come from a human donor in good health, serving as a control.

The DNA of the CDR3 is TGCAGTGCTAATCCAGGCGGCAGCCTCAAAGAGACCCAGTACTTC. It codes for CSANPGGSLKETQYF. V and J are TRBV20-1 and TRBJ2-5; D not certain. CDR1 DFQATT and CDR2 SNEGSKA come from the germline V gene (reference sequence). V was clipped by 4 bases and J by 3 bases, with 18 bases between them. This CDR3 has 15 residues.

This clonotype was seen just once. A read error may account for a junction end that differs from germline. The chain is built from TRBV7-2 and TRBJ2-7; D is undetermined. The CDR3 has 14 amino acids. Germline CDR1 is SGHTA and CDR2 is FQGNSA. The CDR3 loop is CASSHAQSGSPHHF. The CDR3, as DNA: TGTGCCAGCAGCCACGCCCAAAGTGGTTCACCCCACCACTTC.

The rearrangement uses TRBV2 and TRBJ1-6; 10 nucleotides match TRBD1. The CDR3 is 15 residues long. V was pared by 6 bases and J by 8 bases, with 7 bases of the junction left unmatched. Germline V gives CDR1 SNHLY, CDR2 FYNNEI. The CDR3 reads CASSGQGGGHSPLHF. CDR3 sequence (DNA): TGTGCCAGCAGCGGACAGGGGGGCGGTCATTCACCCCTCCACTTT.

The chain recombines TRBV19 with TRBJ2-5, with 13 bases lining up with TRBD2. CDR3 length: 16 residues. Germline V lookup: CDR1 LNHDA, CDR2 SQIVND (reference sequence). V lost 6 bases and J lost 0; bases outside the gene matches: 4. The CDR3, as DNA: TGTGCCAGTAGAAGGACTAGCGGGGGTCACCAAGAGACCCAGTACTTC. This translates into CASRRTSGGHQETQYF. The complete variable domain, with remaining parts taken from reference TRBV19 and TRBJ2-5, reads DGGITQSPKYLFRKEGQNVTLSCEQNLNHDAMYWYRQDPGQGLRLIYYSQIVNDFQKGDIAEGYSVSREKKESFPLTVTSAQKNPTAFYLCASRRTSGGHQETQYFGPGTRLLVL.

In the case of this clonotype: The junction shows a germline mismatch at one end, possibly a read error. The chain uses TRBV7-8 and TRBJ2-7; no clear D. The CDR3 runs 15 residues. Germline CDR1 and CDR2: SGHVS and FQNEAQ. The CDR3 nucleotides read TGTGCCAGCAGCTTAGAGGCAGTTGATTACTACGAGGAGTACTTC. Encoded protein: CASSLEAVDYYEEYF.

In its sample, this clonotype was seen a few times. The chain links TRBV24-1 to TRBJ2-7, with a tentative D call TRBD1 (6 bases). The germline V and J ends were trimmed by 4 bases and 2 bases, with 11 bases remaining between them. The CDR3 is 14 amino acids. The germline gives CDR1 KGHDR, CDR2 SFDVKD. This CDR3 reads CATSESGVTYEQYF. DNA of the CDR3: TGTGCCACCAGTGAGTCAGGGGTCACCTACGAGCAGTACTTC.

This clonotype was observed once. The chain has TRBV11-2 and TRBJ2-3; D unclear. Trimming removed 6 bases at V and 2 bases at J, with 12 bases between. CDR1 SGHAT and CDR2 FQNNGV come from the germline V gene. This CDR3 is 14 amino acids long. The CDR3 DNA reads as TGTGCCAGCAGGCGGAGACTCAACACAGATACGCAGTATTTT. It encodes CASRRRLNTDTQYF.

The chain combines TRBV5-4 with TRBJ2-3; D not certain. Trimming stripped 2 bases from V and 1 base from J, with 14 bases between. The CDR3 totals 16 residues. Germline CDR1 and CDR2: SGHNT and YYREEE (reference sequence). The chain's CDR3 is CASSLDRAWGTDTQYF. The DNA of the CDR3 is TGTGCCAGCAGCTTAGACCGGGCCTGGGGCACAGATACGCAGTATTTT.

CDR3 DNA: TGTGCCAGCAGCTTAGTCCGGGGAGGGGCCTACGAGCAGTACTTC. Amino acid sequence: CASSLVRGGAYEQYF. The rearrangement uses TRBV2 and TRBJ2-7; 7 nucleotides align to TRBD2. V trimming: 6 bases; J trimming: 2 bases; junction bases outside the gene matches: 10. The CDR3 extends over 15 amino acids. Germline-derived CDR1 and CDR2 are SNHLY and FYNNEI.

The V call is TRBV7-8, the J call TRBJ2-7; D unresolved. CDR1 and CDR2 from the germline V gene are SGHVS and FQNEAQ. V dropped 1 base and J dropped 5 bases, with 9 bases sitting between them. This CDR3 has 13 amino acids. The CDR3 bases are TGTGCCAGCAGCTTAGGCTACAGTGACGAGCAGTACGTC. Translating it yields CASSLGYSDEQYV.

This chain joins TRBV25-1 and TRBJ2-7; a possible D gene is TRBD2 (5 bases). Deletions cut 4 bases from V and 11 bases from J, with 24 bases between. CDR1 is MGHDK, CDR2 SYGVNS, per germline. CDR3 length: 15 residues. CDR3 sequence (DNA): TGTGCCAGCAGTGGCCGGATCGGGGAGCCAGACGCCAAGTACTTC. Protein sequence: CASSGRIGEPDAKYF.

On this clonotype itself: At one boundary the junction diverges from the germline segment, which might be a read error. The genes are TRBV5-1 and TRBJ2-5, with a weak D call TRBD2 (6 bases). Germline V CDR1 and CDR2: SGHRS, YFSETQ. The CDR3 runs 14 residues. The chain's CDR3 is CASSLGGDHETQYF. The DNA for the CDR3 is TGCGCCAGCAGCTTGGGGGGGGACCACGAGACCCAGTACTTC.

This rearrangement joins TRBV2 to TRBJ2-5; D is unresolved. The DNA matches TRBJ1-2 better at its end, which makes the J call doubtful. In germline, CDR1 is SNHLY, CDR2 FYNNEI. The CDR3 covers 13 residues. As DNA, the CDR3 is TGTGCCAGCAGTGGGGTAGGCGGAGAGAGCTACACCTTC. It yields the protein CASSGVGGESYTF.

A word on this clonotype: One junction end disagrees with the germline gene, perhaps due to a read error. This sequence joins TRBV5-1 and TRBJ1-2; D ambiguous. The CDR3 has 15 residues. The germline V gene has CDR1 SGHRS and CDR2 YFSETQ. CDR3 nucleotides: TGTGCCAGCAGCTTGGGGATTCGAAGAGCCCCTGGCTACACCTTC. It yields the protein CASSLGIRRAPGYTF.

This clonotype showed up many times. The V and J genes are TRBV2 and TRBJ2-1; D possibly uses TRBD1 or TRBD2 (6 bases each). Germline V gives CDR1 SNHLY, CDR2 FYNNEI. V dropped 10 bases and J dropped 0 bases, with 13 bases sitting between them. CDR3 length: 14 amino acids. Here the CDR3 reads CATSGASSYNEQFF. CDR3 nucleotide sequence: TGTGCCACCTCGGGGGCGAGCTCCTACAATGAGCAGTTCTTC.

The chain combines TRBV7-3 with TRBJ1-6; D is ambiguous. V was pared by 5 bases and J by 10 bases, with 12 bases between. From germline, CDR1 is SGHTA and CDR2 FQGTGA. The CDR3 length is 13 residues. The CDR3 protein is CASSRSIGSPLHF. The CDR3, as DNA: TGTGCCAGCAGCAGGTCCATAGGATCACCCCTCCACTTT. Full variable domain (rest looked up from reference TRBV7-3 and TRBJ1-6): GAGVSQTPSNKVTEKGKYVELRCDPISGHTALYWYRQSLGQGPEFLIYFQGTGAADDSGLPNDRFFAVRPEGSVSTLKIQRTERGDSAVYLCASSRSIGSPLHFGNGTRLTVT.

This chain uses TRBV9 with TRBJ1-5; maybe TRBD1 (5 bases). Deletions cut 3 bases from V and 7 bases from J, with 20 bases between. The CDR3 covers 16 residues. Germline V gene sequence: CDR1 SGDLS, CDR2 YYNGEE. Written as DNA, the CDR3 is TGTGCCAGCAGCGACCGGGACGGAGCCTACGAGCAGCCCCAGCATTTT. This gives the protein CASSDRDGAYEQPQHF.

The V and J genes are TRBV20-1 and TRBJ2-6; 7 bases fit TRBD1. The CDR3 is 16 residues long. V shed 7 bases and J 5 bases; nucleotides not matched to a gene: 14. Germline V gene sequence: CDR1 DFQATT, CDR2 SNEGSKA (reference sequence). CDR3 nucleotides: TGCAGTGGGACCCAGGGGGAACTTTTAAGGGCCAACGTCCTGACTTTC. Residues: CSGTQGELLRANVLTF.

The gene calls are TRBV7-2 and TRBJ1-4; D is unresolved. Germline V gene lookup returns CDR1 SGHTA and CDR2 FQGNSA. The CDR3 totals 14 residues. The V end was cut by 6 bases, the J end by 14 bases, with 22 bases between. Here the CDR3 reads CASSLRQRHEMLFF. The CDR3 bases are TGTGCCAGCAGTTTAAGGCAGAGGCACGAAATGCTGTTTTTT.

The chain joins TRBV7-2 to TRBJ2-7; 9 bases agree with TRBD1. Trimming took 0 bases from V and 11 from J; bases not matched to a gene: 11. CDR3 length equals 15 residues. The germline V gene encodes CDR1 SGHTA and CDR2 FQGNSA. The CDR3 protein is CASSLAGQGIYAKYF. The CDR3, as DNA: TGTGCCAGCAGCTTAGCGGGACAGGGTATATACGCGAAGTACTTC.